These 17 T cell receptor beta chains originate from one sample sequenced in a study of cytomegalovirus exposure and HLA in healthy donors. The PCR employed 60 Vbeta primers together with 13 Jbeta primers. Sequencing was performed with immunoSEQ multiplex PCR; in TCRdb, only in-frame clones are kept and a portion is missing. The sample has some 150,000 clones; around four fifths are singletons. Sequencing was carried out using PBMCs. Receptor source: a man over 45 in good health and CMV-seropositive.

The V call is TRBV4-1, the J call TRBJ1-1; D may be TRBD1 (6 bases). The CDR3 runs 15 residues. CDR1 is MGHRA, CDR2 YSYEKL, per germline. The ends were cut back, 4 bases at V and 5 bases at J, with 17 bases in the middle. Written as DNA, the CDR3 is TGCGCCAGCAGCCGTCAAGGGGGGGCAAAAACTGAAGCTTTCTTT. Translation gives CASSRQGGAKTEAFF.

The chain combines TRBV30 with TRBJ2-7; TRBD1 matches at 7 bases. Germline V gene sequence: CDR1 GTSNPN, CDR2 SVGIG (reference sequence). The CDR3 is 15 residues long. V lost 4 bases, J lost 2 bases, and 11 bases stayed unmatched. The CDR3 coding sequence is TGTGCCTGGAAAATTCCCCGGACAGGTACCTACGAGCAGTACTTC. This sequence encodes CAWKIPRTGTYEQYF.

Written as DNA, the CDR3 is TGTGCCAGCAGTTTATCCCGCCAGCACAGGAATCCAAACACTGAAGCTTTCTTT. Amino acids: CASSLSRQHRNPNTEAFF. The genes are TRBV27 and TRBJ1-1, with D possibly being TRBD1 (5 bases). Between the trimmed V and J ends, which lost 0 bases and 2 bases, there was a span of 19 bases. CDR1 MNHEY and CDR2 SMNVEV come from the germline V gene (reference sequence). The CDR3 is made up of 18 amino acids.

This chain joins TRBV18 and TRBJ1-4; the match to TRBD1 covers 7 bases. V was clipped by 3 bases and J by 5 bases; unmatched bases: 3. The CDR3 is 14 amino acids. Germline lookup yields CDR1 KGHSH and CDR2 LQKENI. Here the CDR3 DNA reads TGTGCCAGCTCACCGGACAGGACGAATGAAAAACTGTTTTTT. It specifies CASSPDRTNEKLFF.

The CDR3 loop is CASSHPDRGRDGYTF. As DNA, the CDR3 is TGCGCCAGCAGCCACCCGGACAGGGGGCGAGATGGCTACACCTTC. The genes are TRBV4-3 and TRBJ1-2, with TRBD1 identical over 11 bases. Per the germline V gene, CDR1 is LGHNA and CDR2 is YSLEER. V gave up 3 bases and J gave up 6 bases; unmatched junction bases: 6. The CDR3 has 15 amino acids.

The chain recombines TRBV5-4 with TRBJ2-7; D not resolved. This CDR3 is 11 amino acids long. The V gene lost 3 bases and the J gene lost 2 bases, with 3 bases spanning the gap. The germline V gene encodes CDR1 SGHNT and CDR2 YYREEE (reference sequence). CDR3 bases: TGTGCCAGCAGCTCCGCCTACGAGCAGTACTTC. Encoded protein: CASSSAYEQYF.

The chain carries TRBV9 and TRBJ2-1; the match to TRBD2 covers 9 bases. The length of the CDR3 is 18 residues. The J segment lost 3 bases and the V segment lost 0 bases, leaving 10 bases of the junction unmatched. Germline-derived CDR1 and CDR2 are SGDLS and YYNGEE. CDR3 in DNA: TGTGCCAGCAGCGTAGTAGGGTTAGCGGGAGTAGGCTACAATGAGCAGTTCTTC. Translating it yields CASSVVGLAGVGYNEQFF. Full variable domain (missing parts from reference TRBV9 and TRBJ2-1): DSGVTQTPKHLITATGQRVTLRCSPRSGDLSVYWYQQSLDQGLQFLIQYYNGEERAKGNILERFSAQQFPDLHSELNLSSLELGDSALYFCASSVVGLAGVGYNEQFFGPGTRLTVL.

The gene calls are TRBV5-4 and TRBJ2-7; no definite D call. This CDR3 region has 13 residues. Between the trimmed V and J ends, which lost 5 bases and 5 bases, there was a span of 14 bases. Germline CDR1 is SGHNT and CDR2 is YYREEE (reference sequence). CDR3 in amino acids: CASSLSPQNEQYF. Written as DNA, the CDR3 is TGTGCCAGCAGTCTTTCGCCGCAGAACGAGCAGTACTTC.

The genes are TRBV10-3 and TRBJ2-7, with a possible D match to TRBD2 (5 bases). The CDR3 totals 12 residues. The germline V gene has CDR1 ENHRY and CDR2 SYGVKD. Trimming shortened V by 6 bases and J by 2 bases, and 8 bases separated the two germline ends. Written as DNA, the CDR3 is TGTGCCATCAGACGGGATCCCTACGAGCAGTACTTC. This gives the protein CAIRRDPYEQYF.

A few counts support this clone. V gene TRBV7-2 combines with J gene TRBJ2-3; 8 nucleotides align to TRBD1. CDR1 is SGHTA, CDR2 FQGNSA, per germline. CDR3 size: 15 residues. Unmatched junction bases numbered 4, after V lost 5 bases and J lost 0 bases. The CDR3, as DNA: TGTGCCAGCAGCGCAGGACAGGGAAGCACAGATACGCAGTATTTT. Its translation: CASSAGQGSTDTQYF.

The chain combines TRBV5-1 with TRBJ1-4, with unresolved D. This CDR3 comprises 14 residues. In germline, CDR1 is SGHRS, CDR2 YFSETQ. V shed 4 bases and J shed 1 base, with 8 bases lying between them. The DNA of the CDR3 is TGCGCCAGCAGCCCGACAATAACTAATGAAAAACTGTTTTTT. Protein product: CASSPTITNEKLFF.

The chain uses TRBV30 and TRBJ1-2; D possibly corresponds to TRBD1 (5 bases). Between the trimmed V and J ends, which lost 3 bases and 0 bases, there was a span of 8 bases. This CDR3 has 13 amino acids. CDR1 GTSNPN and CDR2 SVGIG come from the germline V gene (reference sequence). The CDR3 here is CAWRKTANYGYTF. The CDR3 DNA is TGTGCCTGGAGAAAGACAGCTAACTATGGCTACACCTTC. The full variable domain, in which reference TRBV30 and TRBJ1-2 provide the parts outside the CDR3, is SQTIHQWPATLVQPVGSPLSLECTVEGTSNPNLYWYRQAAGRGLQLLFYSVGIGQISSEVPQNLSASRPQDRQFILSSKKLLLSDSGFYLCAWRKTANYGYTFGSGTRLTVV.

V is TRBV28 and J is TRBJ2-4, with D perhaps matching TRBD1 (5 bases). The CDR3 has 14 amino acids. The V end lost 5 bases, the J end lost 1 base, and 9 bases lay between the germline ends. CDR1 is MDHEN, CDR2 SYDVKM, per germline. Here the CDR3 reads CASSLGRAKNIQYF. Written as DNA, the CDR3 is TGTGCCAGCAGTCTGGGGCGCGCCAAAAACATTCAGTACTTC. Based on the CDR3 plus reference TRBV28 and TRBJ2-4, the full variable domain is DVKVTQSSRYLVKRTGEKVFLECVQDMDHENMFWYRQDPGLGLRLIYFSYDVKMKEKGDIPEGYSVSREKKERFSLILESASTNQTSMYLCASSLGRAKNIQYFGAGTRLSVL.

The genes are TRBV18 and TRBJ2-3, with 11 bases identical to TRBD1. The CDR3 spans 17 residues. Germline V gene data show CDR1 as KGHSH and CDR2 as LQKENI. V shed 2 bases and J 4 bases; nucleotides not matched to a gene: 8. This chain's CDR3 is CASSPFQGDRGADTQYF. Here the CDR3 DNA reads TGTGCCAGCTCACCATTTCAAGGGGACAGGGGGGCAGATACGCAGTATTTT.

The CDR3 spells CASSFTSGSPYNEQFF. DNA of the CDR3: TGTGCCAGCAGTTTTACTAGCGGGAGTCCCTACAATGAGCAGTTCTTC. The rearrangement joins TRBV27 to TRBJ2-1, with TRBD2 matching 11 bases. V was clipped by 3 bases and J by 2 bases; unmatched bases: 3. CDR1 is MNHEY and CDR2 is SMNVEV in the germline V gene (reference sequence). CDR3 size: 16 residues.

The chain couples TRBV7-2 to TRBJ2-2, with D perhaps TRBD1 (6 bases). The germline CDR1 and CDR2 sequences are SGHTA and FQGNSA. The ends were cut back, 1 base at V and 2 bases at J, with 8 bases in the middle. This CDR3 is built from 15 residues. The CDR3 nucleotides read TGTGCCAGCAGCTTAGACGGGACAAACACCGGGGAGCTGTTTTTT. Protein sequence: CASSLDGTNTGELFF.

The DNA of the CDR3 is TGTGCCACATCGACAGTCTCTAACTATGGCTACACCTTC. Translated, it gives CATSTVSNYGYTF. The gene calls are TRBV28 and TRBJ1-2, with a tentative D call TRBD1 (5 bases). The CDR3 loop spans 13 amino acids. V was cut by 10 bases and J by 0 bases, with 12 bases left in between. Germline V gives CDR1 MDHEN, CDR2 SYDVKM.